Presented here are 15 T cell receptor beta chains from one specimen sequenced in a study of blood T cell repertoires in COVID-19. Data came from immunoSEQ multiplex PCR; TCRdb stores just in-frame clones and leaves some out. The sample includes approximately 240,000 clones, about 80% of them seen just once. Sequencing was carried out using peripheral blood. The receptors were gathered from an elderly woman with active or convalescent COVID-19.

The genes are TRBV7-9 and TRBJ1-1, with 7 bases that match TRBD1. Germline lookup yields CDR1 SEHNR and CDR2 FQNEAQ (reference sequence). The V and J ends lost 5 bases and 4 bases, in that order; junction bases with no gene match: 10. This CDR3 contains 15 residues. Here the CDR3 reads CASSPQGVGSTEAFF. The CDR3 nucleotides read TGTGCCAGCAGCCCCCAGGGGGTGGGGAGCACTGAAGCTTTCTTT.

This chain joins TRBV27 and TRBJ1-1; a weak D match, TRBD1 (6 bases). V dropped 5 bases and J dropped 5 bases, with 15 bases sitting between them. This CDR3 region has 14 residues. CDR1 MNHEY and CDR2 SMNVEV come from the germline V gene (reference sequence). The DNA of the CDR3 is TGTGCCAGCAGTACAGGGTTTGATCGGACTGAAGCTTTCTTT. Translated, it gives CASSTGFDRTEAFF.

This clone was seen more than once but under ten times. The chain joins TRBV6-1 to TRBJ1-2; TRBD1 matches 7 bases. The V segment lost 4 bases and the J segment 1 base; nucleotides outside the gene matches: 15. The length of the CDR3 is 18 residues. CDR1 and CDR2 (germline): MNHNS, SASEGT. The CDR3 region has the DNA TGTGCCAGCAGTGGACGAGCAGGGGGTACCAGTTTTAACTATGGCTACACCTTC. Its translation is CASSGRAGGTSFNYGYTF.

The J gene is TRBJ2-7, the V gene TRBV10-2, with D possibly being TRBD2 (5 bases). The CDR3 length is 13 residues. V gave up 3 bases and J gave up 6 bases, with 12 bases separating them. Germline V lookup: CDR1 WSHSY, CDR2 SAAADI. For the CDR3, the DNA is TGCGCCAGCAGTGAAACGAGGGTAGGCGAGCAGTACTTC. Protein product: CASSETRVGEQYF.

The chain recombines TRBV30 with TRBJ1-5; 8 bases align to TRBD1. Per germline, CDR1 GTSNPN and CDR2 SVGIG (reference sequence). V shed 3 bases and J 4 bases; nucleotides not matched to a gene: 2. The CDR3 loop spans 13 amino acids. CDR3 loop: CAWRGQGNQPQHF. In DNA, the CDR3 is TGTGCCTGGAGAGGACAGGGTAATCAGCCCCAGCATTTT.

The chain links TRBV2 to TRBJ2-7, with no clear D. The germline CDR1 and CDR2 sequences are SNHLY and FYNNEI. V was clipped by 4 bases and J by 0 bases, with 4 bases between them. The CDR3 totals 12 residues. For the CDR3, the DNA is TGTGCCAGCAGTGCCAGCTCCTACGAGCAGTACTTC. Amino acids: CASSASSYEQYF. Based on the CDR3 plus reference TRBV2 and TRBJ2-7, the full variable domain is EPEVTQTPSHQVTQMGQEVILRCVPISNHLYFYWYRQILGQKVEFLVSFYNNEISEKSEIFDDQFSVERPDGSNFTLKIRSTKLEDSAMYFCASSASSYEQYFGPGTRLTVT.

The CDR3 region is CASSQGAPGLAPGELFF. The CDR3 DNA reads as TGCGCCAGCAGCCAAGGCGCACCAGGACTAGCCCCCGGGGAGCTGTTTTTT. The chain is built from TRBV4-1 and TRBJ2-2; 8 nucleotides agree with TRBD2. Per germline, CDR1 MGHRA and CDR2 YSYEKL. This CDR3 spans 17 amino acids. V dropped 1 base and J dropped 6; count of bases not matched to a gene: 10.

The chain employs TRBV7-2 and TRBJ1-2; 9 nucleotides match TRBD1. The germline gives CDR1 SGHTA, CDR2 FQGNSA. CDR3 length: 15 residues. The V and J ends lost 2 bases and 7 bases, in that order; junction bases with no gene match: 8. The CDR3 loop reads CASSLTLQGARGYTF. The DNA for the CDR3 is TGTGCCAGCAGCTTAACACTACAGGGGGCTCGTGGCTACACCTTC. The variable domain in full, completed from reference TRBV7-2 and TRBJ1-2, reads GAGVSQSPSNKVTEKGKDVELRCDPISGHTALYWYRQSLGQGLEFLIYFQGNSAPDKSGLPSDRFSAERTGGSVSTLTIQRTQQEDSAVYLCASSLTLQGARGYTFGSGTRLTVV.

This chain uses TRBV27 with TRBJ2-7; 7 bases align to TRBD1. This CDR3 contains 13 residues. V lost 5 bases and J lost 5; bases outside the gene matches: 6. CDR1 MNHEY and CDR2 SMNVEV come from the germline V gene (reference sequence). The CDR3 DNA reads TGTGCCAGCAGTAACCGGGACAGTCACGAGCAGTACTTC. Amino acids: CASSNRDSHEQYF.

The CDR3 spells CASSLAFDNTGEKLFF. DNA for the CDR3: TGCGCCAGCAGCTTGGCTTTTGACAATACTGGTGAAAAACTGTTTTTT. The chain joins TRBV5-1 to TRBJ1-4; D is unresolved. This CDR3 is 16 amino acids long. The V end lost 0 bases, the J end lost 7 bases, and 16 bases lay between the germline ends. Germline CDR1 reads SGHRS; CDR2 reads YFSETQ.

Remarks on this clone: In the same sample, other DNA sequences code for this CDR3. The chain combines TRBV28 with TRBJ1-1; D is undetermined. The CDR3 extends over 10 amino acids. In germline, CDR1 is MDHEN, CDR2 SYDVKM. V shed 6 bases and J shed 8 bases, with 7 bases lying between them. Here the CDR3 DNA reads TGTGCCAGCAGCTCAGTAGAAGCTTTCTTT. This codes for CASSSVEAFF.

In this sample, this clone turned up once. CDR3 loop: CASSLRLAGDPTTDTQYF. CDR3 DNA sequence: TGCGCCAGCAGCTTAAGACTAGCGGGAGACCCTACCACAGATACGCAGTATTTT. The J gene is TRBJ2-3, the V gene TRBV5-1; 12 bases are shared with TRBD2. V lost 2 bases and J lost 2; bases outside the gene matches: 9. Germline V gene lookup returns CDR1 SGHRS and CDR2 YFSETQ. This CDR3 has 18 amino acids.

The V call is TRBV20-1, the J call TRBJ2-1, with 7 bases lining up with TRBD2. The trim removed 2 bases at V and 9 bases at J, leaving 1 base unmatched. Germline lookup yields CDR1 DFQATT and CDR2 SNEGSKA (reference sequence). This CDR3 region has 11 residues. CDR3 coding DNA: TGCAGTGCTAGAAGGGAGGGTGAGCAGTTCTTC. Amino acids: CSARREGEQFF.

V is TRBV18 and J is TRBJ2-7; TRBD1 matches at 10 bases. V shed 6 bases and J 9 bases; nucleotides not matched to a gene: 14. The germline CDR1 and CDR2 sequences are KGHSH and LQKENI. There are 15 residues in the CDR3. The CDR3, as DNA: TGTGCCAGCTCCCACAACCAAGACAGGGGGCTTTTGCAGTACTTC. Its protein product is CASSHNQDRGLLQYF. Looking up the rest from reference TRBV18 and TRBJ2-7 gives the full variable domain: NAGVMQNPRHLVRRRGQEARLRCSPMKGHSHVYWYRQLPEEGLKFMVYLQKENIIDESGMPKERFSAEFPKEGPSILRIQQVVRGDSAAYFCASSHNQDRGLLQYFGPGTRLTVT.

V gene TRBV10-3 combines with J gene TRBJ2-5, with D unclear. V lost 6 bases to trimming and J lost 4 bases, with 12 bases between them. Germline V gives CDR1 ENHRY, CDR2 SYGVKD. The CDR3 has 13 amino acids. CDR3 bases: TGTGCCATCAGCAGCGATCTTGGAGAGACCCAGTACTTC. The encoded protein is CAISSDLGETQYF.